These 26 T cell receptor beta chains were sequenced from one sample in a study of blood T cell repertoires in COVID-19. This table comes from immunoSEQ multiplex PCR, and its TCRdb copy is limited to in-frame clones, with some not included. The sample holds approximately 210,000 clones, around four fifths seen once. The sequencing sample was made of peripheral blood. The receptors come from a young man with active or convalescent COVID-19.

The V gene is TRBV12-3 or TRBV12-4, the J gene TRBJ1-1; 8 bases match TRBD1. The V segment lost 6 bases and the J segment 4 bases; nucleotides outside the gene matches: 4. This CDR3 is built from 13 residues. The DNA for the CDR3 is TGTGCCAGCAGCGCTACAGGGGGCACTGAAGCTTTCTTT. Translated, it gives CASSATGGTEAFF.

The rearrangement uses TRBV9 and TRBJ1-6, with D perhaps TRBD1 (5 bases). This CDR3 is built from 14 residues. Trimming left V 7 bases short and J 5 bases short, with 13 bases between. Germline lookup yields CDR1 SGDLS and CDR2 YYNGEE. The CDR3 sequence is CASSPTGDNSPLHF. The CDR3 DNA reads as TGTGCCAGCTCCCCCACAGGTGATAATTCACCCCTCCACTTT.

This sequence joins TRBV7-2 and TRBJ2-1, with D tentatively TRBD2 (6 bases). The CDR3 length is 13 residues. V lost 5 bases and J lost 4, with 9 bases in between. The germline V gene has CDR1 SGHTA and CDR2 FQGNSA. CDR3 coding DNA: TGTGCCAGCAGCCTCGGACTATACAATGAGCAGTTCTTC. Translation gives CASSLGLYNEQFF.

J is TRBJ1-6 and V is TRBV18; 9 nucleotides agree with TRBD1. After removal of 2 bases from V and 10 bases from J, the junction contained 3 bases not matched to a gene. Germline CDR1 KGHSH, CDR2 LQKENI. The CDR3 has 14 amino acids. CDR3 DNA sequence: TGTGCCAGCTCACCAGGGACAGGGAAATCACCCCTCCACTTT. Amino acid sequence: CASSPGTGKSPLHF.

This chain joins TRBV6-6 and TRBJ2-2; D call uncertain. The CDR3 extends over 14 amino acids. V gave up 6 bases and J gave up 2 bases, with 10 bases separating them. Looked up from germline, CDR1 is MNHNY and CDR2 is SVGAGI (reference sequence). The CDR3 here is CASSSHTNTGELFF. The CDR3 DNA reads as TGTGCCAGCAGCTCCCACACCAACACCGGGGAGCTGTTTTTT.

This chain uses TRBV5-6 with TRBJ2-7; D perhaps matches TRBD2 (7 bases). Germline values: CDR1 SGHDT, CDR2 YYEEEE. Trimming stripped 0 bases from V and 2 bases from J, with 12 bases between. This CDR3 region has 15 residues. In DNA form, the CDR3 reads TGTGCCAGCAGCTTGGGGGGGGGCTTCGCCTACGAGCAGTACTTC. Encoded protein: CASSLGGGFAYEQYF.

This sequence joins TRBV7-3 and TRBJ2-1, with D unresolved. The CDR3 extends over 14 amino acids. The germline V gene has CDR1 SGHTA and CDR2 FQGTGA. V gave up 1 base and J gave up 6 bases, with 10 bases separating them. The CDR3 region has the DNA TGTGCCAGCAGCTTAAGAAGCGACTTCAATGAGCAGTTCTTC. As protein: CASSLRSDFNEQFF.

The chain recombines TRBV4-3 with TRBJ2-1; 8 bases map to TRBD2. J lost 9 bases, V lost 1 base, and 8 bases had no gene match. The CDR3 consists of 15 residues. The germline gives CDR1 LGHNA, CDR2 YSLEER. The CDR3 loop reads CASSQVSGGPGEQFF. Here the CDR3 DNA reads TGCGCCAGCAGCCAAGTTTCGGGAGGGCCGGGTGAGCAGTTCTTC.

In its sample, this clone was seen a few times. V is TRBV2 and J is TRBJ2-7, with 12 bases matching TRBD1. The CDR3 spans 16 residues. J gave up 1 base and V 6 bases, and 7 bases lay outside the gene matches. Germline V gene data show CDR1 as SNHLY and CDR2 as FYNNEI. The CDR3 bases are TGTGCCAGCAGAGCCCCGGGACAGGGGGCATCCTACGAGCAGTACTTC. Amino acid sequence: CASRAPGQGASYEQYF.

V gene TRBV10-3 combines with J gene TRBJ1-2; D not certain. CDR1 ENHRY and CDR2 SYGVKD come from the germline V gene. With 2 bases removed from V and 13 bases from J, the gap between germline ends came to 17 bases. The CDR3 totals 13 residues. The chain's CDR3 is CAISEVEGLLVTF. The CDR3 nucleotides are TGTGCCATCAGTGAGGTAGAGGGCCTTCTGGTCACCTTC.

The chain carries TRBV11-2 and TRBJ2-3; a weak D match, TRBD2 (5 bases). Germline V gene data show CDR1 as SGHAT and CDR2 as FQNNGV. V was trimmed by 4 bases and J by 3 bases, leaving 14 bases between them. The CDR3 totals 15 residues. The CDR3 DNA is TGTGCCAGCAGCTCATACTTCCGGGGAACAGATACGCAGTATTTT. Translating it yields CASSSYFRGTDTQYF.

The genes are TRBV12-3 or TRBV12-4 and TRBJ2-2; unclear D gene. This CDR3 spans 13 amino acids. With 3 bases removed from V and 3 bases from J, the gap between germline ends came to 5 bases. In DNA, the CDR3 is TGTGCCAGCAGTTTTCCGTACACCGGGGAGCTGTTTTTT. Translation: CASSFPYTGELFF.

This sequence joins TRBV3-1 (or the pseudogene TRBV3-2) and TRBJ2-5; 7 bases align to TRBD2. With V trimmed by 6 bases and J by 5 bases, 6 bases remained unmatched. CDR1 is LGHDT, CDR2 YNNKEL, per germline (reference sequence). This CDR3 has 13 amino acids. CDR3 coding DNA: TGTGCCAGCAGGGAGCGGGGACGGGAGACCCAGTACTTC. Its translation: CASRERGRETQYF.

The chain carries TRBV10-1 and TRBJ2-5, with TRBD2 matching 9 bases. Trimming took 3 bases from V and 2 from J; bases not matched to a gene: 7. Per germline, CDR1 WNHNN and CDR2 SYGVQD (reference sequence). This CDR3 is 16 amino acids long. This chain's CDR3 is CASSDLLAGGQETQYF. DNA of the CDR3: TGCGCCAGCAGTGATCTACTAGCGGGTGGGCAAGAGACCCAGTACTTC.

In this sample, this clone turned up a few times. V and J are TRBV5-6 and TRBJ1-5; D is perhaps TRBD1 (6 bases). The germline CDR1 and CDR2 sequences are SGHDT and YYEEEE. Trimming shortened V by 2 bases and J by 0 bases, and 12 bases separated the two germline ends. This CDR3 spans 16 amino acids. The CDR3 loop reads CASSFGAGASNQPQHF. The CDR3 coding sequence is TGTGCCAGCAGCTTTGGGGCAGGGGCTAGCAATCAGCCCCAGCATTTT. The full variable domain, completed using reference TRBV5-6 and TRBJ1-5, is DAGVTQSPTHLIKTRGQQVTLRCSPKSGHDTVSWYQQALGQGPQFIFQYYEEEERQRGNFPDRFSGHQFPNYSSELNVNALLLGDSALYLCASSFGAGASNQPQHFGDGTRLSIL.

This clone was recorded only once. The chain couples TRBV6-5 to TRBJ2-7; TRBD1 matches 7 bases. V shed 8 bases, J shed 7 bases, and the junction held 11 bases outside the gene matches. There are 13 residues in the CDR3. Looked up from germline, CDR1 is MNHEY and CDR2 is SVGAGI. The CDR3 region is CASQRQGFWEQYF. The CDR3 DNA sequence: TGTGCCAGCCAACGACAGGGTTTTTGGGAGCAGTACTTC.

The chain carries TRBV30 and TRBJ1-4; unclear D gene. Germline loops: CDR1 GTSNPN, CDR2 SVGIG (reference sequence). This CDR3 has 12 residues. The V gene lost 2 bases and the J gene lost 8 bases, with 9 bases spanning the gap. The DNA for the CDR3 is TGTGCCTGGAGTCTGCTCGGGGAAAAACTGTTTTTT. Residues: CAWSLLGEKLFF.

Only one count was recorded for this clone. The V and J genes are TRBV6-1 and TRBJ1-1; D gene unclear. V was pared by 2 bases and J by 6 bases, with 4 bases between. The length of the CDR3 is 11 residues. Germline V gives CDR1 MNHNS, CDR2 SASEGT. This CDR3 is CASSERAEAFF. The CDR3 DNA reads TGTGCCAGCAGTGAACGGGCTGAAGCTTTCTTT.

The V and J genes are TRBV10-2 and TRBJ2-1; TRBD2 aligns across 9 bases. The germline gives CDR1 WSHSY, CDR2 SAAADI. The trim removed 10 bases at V and 0 bases at J, leaving 7 bases unmatched. The CDR3 extends over 15 amino acids. CDR3 DNA: TGCGCCACCCAGCTTAGCGGGAGCTCCTACAATGAGCAGTTCTTC. Residues: CATQLSGSSYNEQFF.

V gene TRBV14 combines with J gene TRBJ2-2; possible D gene TRBD2, 7 bases. The CDR3 contains 17 residues. Between the trimmed V and J ends, which lost 0 bases and 6 bases, there was a span of 17 bases. Germline loops: CDR1 SGHDN, CDR2 FVKESK. CDR3 sequence (DNA): TGTGCCAGCAGCCAAGATTTCGGGGCGGGGGCCGCCGGGGAGCTGTTTTTT. Translated: CASSQDFGAGAAGELFF.

The chain employs TRBV25-1 and TRBJ2-3; no reliable D call. V lost 7 bases and J lost 0, with 14 bases in between. The CDR3 runs to 15 residues. Germline V gene data show CDR1 as MGHDK and CDR2 as SYGVNS. The CDR3: CASTRGIYSTDTQYF. For the CDR3, the DNA is TGTGCCAGCACCCGCGGCATATATAGCACAGATACGCAGTATTTT.

The rearrangement uses TRBV10-1 and TRBJ2-7, with D tentatively TRBD2 (7 bases). V was pared by 2 bases and J by 6 bases, with 20 bases between. The CDR3 is 16 residues long. Germline CDR1 is WNHNN and CDR2 is SYGVQD (reference sequence). The CDR3 here is CASSEGCDYRGGEQYF. In DNA, the CDR3 is TGCGCCAGCAGTGAGGGCTGTGATTATAGGGGGGGCGAGCAGTACTTC.

The J gene is TRBJ1-2, the V gene TRBV5-1, with 7 bases matching TRBD1. V shed 4 bases and J 4 bases; nucleotides not matched to a gene: 4. CDR1 is SGHRS, CDR2 YFSETQ, per germline. The CDR3 is made up of 13 amino acids. The CDR3: CASSLRDSYGYTF. CDR3 DNA: TGCGCCAGCAGCCTCCGGGACAGCTATGGCTACACCTTC.

CDR3 nucleotide sequence: TGCGCCAGCAGCCAAGGGATGGGCCCCCACGAGCAGTACTTC. Amino acids: CASSQGMGPHEQYF. V is TRBV4-3 and J is TRBJ2-7, with D hard to call. Germline assignment: CDR1 LGHNA and CDR2 YSLEER. The CDR3 covers 14 residues. V was shortened by 1 base and J by 5 bases, with 12 bases between the two germline ends.

The V call is TRBV6-5, the J call TRBJ2-7; possibly TRBD2 for D (5 bases). The CDR3 runs 14 residues. Germline V gene lookup returns CDR1 MNHEY and CDR2 SVGAGI. Trimming took 8 bases from V and 1 from J, leaving 15 bases between them. Here the CDR3 reads CASQAEPASYEQYF. The CDR3 region has the DNA TGTGCCAGCCAAGCGGAACCGGCTTCCTACGAGCAGTACTTC.

V gene TRBV5-1 combines with J gene TRBJ2-1; a weak D match, TRBD2 (6 bases). CDR1 and CDR2 from the germline V gene are SGHRS and YFSETQ. V gave up 1 base and J gave up 5 bases, with 10 bases separating them. The CDR3 runs 14 residues. The CDR3 sequence: CASSLRTNNNEQFF. CDR3 nucleotides: TGCGCCAGCAGCTTGAGGACTAACAACAATGAGCAGTTCTTC.